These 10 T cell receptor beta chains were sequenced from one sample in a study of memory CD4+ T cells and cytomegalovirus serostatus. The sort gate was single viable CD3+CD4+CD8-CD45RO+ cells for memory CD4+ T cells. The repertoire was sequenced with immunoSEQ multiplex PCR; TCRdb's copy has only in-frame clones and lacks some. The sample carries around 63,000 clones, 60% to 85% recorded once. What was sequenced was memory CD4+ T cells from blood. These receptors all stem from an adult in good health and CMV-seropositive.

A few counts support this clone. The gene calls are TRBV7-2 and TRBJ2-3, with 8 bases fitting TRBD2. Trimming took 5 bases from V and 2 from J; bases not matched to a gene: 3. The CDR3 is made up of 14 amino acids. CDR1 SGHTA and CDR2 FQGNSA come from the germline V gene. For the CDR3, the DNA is TGTGCCAGCAGCCCTAGCGGGTTCACAGATACGCAGTATTTT. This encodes CASSPSGFTDTQYF.

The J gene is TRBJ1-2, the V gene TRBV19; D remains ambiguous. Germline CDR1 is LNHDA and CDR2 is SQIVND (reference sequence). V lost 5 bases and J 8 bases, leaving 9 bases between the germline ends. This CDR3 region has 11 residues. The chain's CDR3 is CASSSPRGYTF. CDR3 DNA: TGTGCCAGTAGTTCCCCCCGGGGCTACACCTTC.

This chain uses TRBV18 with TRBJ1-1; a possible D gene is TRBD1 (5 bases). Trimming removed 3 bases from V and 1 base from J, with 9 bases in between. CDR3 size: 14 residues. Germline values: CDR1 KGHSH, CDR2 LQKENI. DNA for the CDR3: TGTGCCAGCTCACCGGGCGGGGGGAACACTGAAGCTTTCTTT. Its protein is CASSPGGGNTEAFF.

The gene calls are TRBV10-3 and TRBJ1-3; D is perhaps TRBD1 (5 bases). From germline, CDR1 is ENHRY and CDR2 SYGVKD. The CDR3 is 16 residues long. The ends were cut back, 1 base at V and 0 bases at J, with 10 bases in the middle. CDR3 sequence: CAISEYRSSSGNTIYF. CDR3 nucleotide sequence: TGTGCCATCAGTGAGTACAGGTCGAGCTCTGGAAACACCATATATTTT.

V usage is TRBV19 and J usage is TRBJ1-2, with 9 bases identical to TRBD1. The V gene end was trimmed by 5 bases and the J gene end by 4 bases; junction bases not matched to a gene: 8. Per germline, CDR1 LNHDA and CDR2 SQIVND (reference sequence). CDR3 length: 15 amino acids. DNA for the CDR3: TGTGCCAGTAGTCCCCGGACAGGGGCTGGCTATGGCTACACCTTC. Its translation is CASSPRTGAGYGYTF.

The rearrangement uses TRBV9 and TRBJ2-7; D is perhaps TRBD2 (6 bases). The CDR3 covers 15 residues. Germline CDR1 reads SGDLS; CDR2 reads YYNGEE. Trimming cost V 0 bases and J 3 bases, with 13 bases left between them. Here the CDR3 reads CASSVGVAEIYEQYF. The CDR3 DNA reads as TGTGCCAGCAGCGTAGGGGTAGCGGAGATCTACGAGCAGTACTTC.

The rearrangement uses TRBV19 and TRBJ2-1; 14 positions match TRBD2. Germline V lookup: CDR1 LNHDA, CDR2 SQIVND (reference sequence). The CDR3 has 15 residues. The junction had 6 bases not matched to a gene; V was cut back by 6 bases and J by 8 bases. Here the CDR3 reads CASRRTSGGKHEQFF. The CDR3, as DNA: TGTGCCAGTAGGAGGACTAGCGGGGGGAAGCATGAGCAGTTCTTC.

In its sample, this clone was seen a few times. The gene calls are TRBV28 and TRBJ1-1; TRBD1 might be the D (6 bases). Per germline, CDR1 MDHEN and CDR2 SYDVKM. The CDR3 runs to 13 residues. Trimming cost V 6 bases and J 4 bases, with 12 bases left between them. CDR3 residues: CASSGLTGTEAFF. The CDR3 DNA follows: TGTGCCAGCAGCGGACTGACAGGCACTGAAGCTTTCTTT.

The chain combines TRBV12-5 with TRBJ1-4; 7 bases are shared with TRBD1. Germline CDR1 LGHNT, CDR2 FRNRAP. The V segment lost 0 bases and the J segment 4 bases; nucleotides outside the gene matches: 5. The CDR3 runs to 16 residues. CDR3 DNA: TGTGCTAGTGGTTTGGTACATTCAGGGGGTAATGAAAAACTGTTTTTT. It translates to CASGLVHSGGNEKLFF.

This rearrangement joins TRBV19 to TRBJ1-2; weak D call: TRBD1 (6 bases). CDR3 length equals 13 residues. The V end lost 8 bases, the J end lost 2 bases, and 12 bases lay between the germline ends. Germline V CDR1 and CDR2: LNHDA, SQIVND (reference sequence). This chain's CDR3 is CASGSGTNYGYTF. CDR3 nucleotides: TGTGCCAGTGGATCCGGGACAAACTATGGCTACACCTTC.